A selection of T cell receptor beta chains follows, all from one sample in a study of T cells in pancreatic ductal adenocarcinoma. Using immunoSEQ multiplex PCR, the repertoire was profiled, and TCRdb retains in-frame clones only, with some absent. In the table there are more than 85,000 clones, 90% to 95% of which are singletons. Sequencing was carried out using PBMCs. These receptors came from a human donor with pancreatic ductal adenocarcinoma. Each CDR3 is given with its conserved first and last residue. D genes are given only for firm matches. Clone size appears in some rows only: once, few, many, or a class for an expanded clone.

15	TRBV4-1	TRBD1	NA	TRBJ2-7	CASSQRTGFSYEQYF	TGCGCCAGCAGCCAGAGGACAGGGTTCTCCTACGAGCAGTACTTC
13	TRBV19	TRBD1	NA	TRBJ2-7	CASSGTGSYEQYF	TGTGCCAGTAGTGGGACAGGGTCCTACGAGCAGTACTTC
13	TRBV5-4	NA	NA	TRBJ1-1	CASSLGGNTEAFF	TGTGCCAGCAGTCTAGGGGGTAACACTGAAGCTTTCTTT
15	TRBV6-5	NA	NA	TRBJ2-5	CASSYSGTQLETQYF	TGTGCCAGCAGTTACTCGGGGACTCAATTAGAGACCCAGTACTTC
16	TRBV5-1	TRBD2	NA	TRBJ2-1	CASTNRAGGPAGEQFF	TGCGCCAGCACCAACCGAGCGGGAGGGCCTGCTGGTGAGCAGTTCTTC
14	TRBV19	TRBD2	NA	TRBJ2-3	CASRREGETDTQYF	TGTGCCAGTAGGCGGGAGGGTGAGACAGATACGCAGTATTTT
14	TRBV27	NA	NA	TRBJ2-1	CASSSMRGYNEQFF	TGTGCCAGCAGTAGTATGAGGGGGTACAATGAGCAGTTCTTC
17	TRBV5-1	NA	NA	TRBJ2-5	CASSPWWEKGTKGTQYF	TGCGCCAGCAGCCCATGGTGGGAGAAGGGAACCAAAGGGACCCAGTACTTC
13	TRBV7-2	NA	NA	TRBJ2-7	CASSRQRTYEQYF	TGTGCCAGCAGCAGACAGAGAACCTACGAGCAGTACTTC
13	TRBV19	NA	NA	TRBJ2-2	CASKKGRPGELFF	TGTGCCAGTAAGAAGGGGCGCCCCGGGGAGCTGTTTTTT
18	TRBV30	NA	once	TRBJ1-5	CAWDGTDSHSLSNQPQHF	TGTGCCTGGGACGGGACGGACAGCCACTCCCTTAGCAATCAGCCCCAGCATTTT
16	TRBV4-1	TRBD2	NA	TRBJ2-3	CASSITLLAGVDTQYF	TGCGCCAGCAGCATTACCCTCCTAGCGGGAGTTGATACGCAGTATTTT
15	TRBV7-2	NA	NA	TRBJ2-7	CASSLRIMSSYEQYF	TGTGCCAGCAGCTTACGCATTATGAGTTCCTACGAGCAGTACTTC
15	TRBV28	NA	NA	TRBJ2-1	CASSRRQGGHNEQFF	TGTGCCAGCAGCCGTCGACAGGGAGGCCACAATGAGCAGTTCTTC
14	TRBV4-2	TRBD1	NA	TRBJ2-4	CASSQGQGENIQYF	TGTGCCAGCAGCCAGGGACAGGGAGAAAACATTCAGTACTTC
13	TRBV6-5	NA	NA	TRBJ2-1	CASGRGGPNEQFF	TGTGCCAGCGGCAGGGGTGGTCCCAATGAGCAGTTCTTC
12	TRBV5-5	NA	NA	TRBJ1-2	CASRSSGFGYTF	TGTGCCAGCAGGTCCTCAGGGTTTGGCTACACCTTC
16	TRBV7-8	TRBD2	NA	TRBJ2-3	CASSSGLAGVVDTQYF	TGTGCCAGCAGCTCGGGACTAGCGGGAGTGGTAGATACGCAGTATTTT
17	TRBV5-1	NA	NA	TRBJ2-7	CASSLGGLQGWVNEQYF	TGCGCCAGCAGCTTGGGGGGGTTACAGGGATGGGTGAACGAGCAGTACTTC
15	TRBV4-3	NA	NA	TRBJ1-2	CASSQDNGQLYGYTF	TGCGCCAGCAGCCAAGATAATGGACAACTCTATGGCTACACCTTC
14	TRBV6-6	TRBD1	NA	TRBJ2-1	CASSTGQDSSEQFF	TGTGCCAGCAGCACGGGACAGGATTCTAGTGAGCAGTTCTTC
15	TRBV10-3	TRBD2	NA	TRBJ2-3	CAISREDGRGDTQYF	TGTGCCATCAGCCGGGAGGACGGGCGAGGAGATACGCAGTATTTT
13	TRBV29-1	TRBD2	once	TRBJ2-7	CSVAASGSYEQYF	TGCAGCGTTGCGGCTAGCGGATCCTACGAGCAGTACTTC
15	TRBV15	NA	NA	TRBJ1-4	CATSRPDSTMGKLFF	TGTGCCACCAGCAGACCGGACAGCACCATGGGGAAACTGTTTTTT
14	TRBV7-9	NA	NA	TRBJ2-5	CASSDQGFGETQYF	TGTGCCAGCAGCGACCAGGGTTTTGGGGAGACCCAGTACTTC
14	TRBV10-2	TRBD2	NA	TRBJ2-7	CASSRGSLTYEQYF	TGCGCCAGCAGTCGCGGGAGCCTTACCTACGAGCAGTACTTC
15	TRBV27	NA	NA	TRBJ1-5	CASSFEGHRDQPQHF	TGTGCCAGCAGTTTTGAAGGACACAGGGATCAGCCCCAGCATTTT
15	TRBV6-5	TRBD1	NA	TRBJ2-7	CASSYSAGGSYEQYF	TGTGCCAGCAGTTACTCGGCAGGGGGCTCCTACGAGCAGTACTTC
14	TRBV9	TRBD2	NA	TRBJ2-2	CASSATSGGGELFF	TGTGCCAGCAGCGCGACTAGCGGGGGCGGGGAGCTGTTTTTT
15	TRBV4-1	NA	once	TRBJ2-7	CASSQAGTGTYEQYF	TGCGCCAGCAGCCAAGCCGGGACTGGGACCTACGAGCAGTACTTC
14	TRBV7-9	NA	NA	TRBJ2-3	CASSFGQGADTQYF	TGTGCCAGCAGCTTCGGGCAGGGCGCAGATACGCAGTATTTT
16	TRBV9	NA	NA	TRBJ1-3	CASSVGPRVDGNTIYF	TGTGCCAGCAGCGTGGGCCCCCGTGTCGATGGAAACACCATATATTTT
15	TRBV29-1	TRBD2	once	TRBJ2-5	CSVPGLAGGWETQYF	TGCAGCGTCCCGGGACTAGCGGGGGGGTGGGAGACCCAGTACTTC
14	TRBV5-1	NA	NA	TRBJ2-3	CASSLEQGSDTQYF	TGCGCCAGCAGCTTGGAGCAGGGGTCAGATACGCAGTATTTT
15	TRBV19	TRBD1	few	TRBJ2-3	CASSDGTGSPDTQYF	TGTGCCAGTAGCGACGGGACAGGGAGTCCAGATACGCAGTATTTT
17	TRBV25-1	TRBD1	NA	TRBJ2-5	CASSDLLGQGAVETQYF	TGTGCCAGCAGTGATCTTCTCGGACAGGGGGCAGTGGAGACCCAGTACTTC
20	TRBV9	TRBD2	once	TRBJ2-5	CASSAPTSQTSGAHQETQYF	TGTGCCAGCAGCGCCCCAACCTCACAGACTAGCGGGGCCCATCAAGAGACCCAGTACTTC
11	TRBV29-1	NA	few	TRBJ2-3	CSVVQGAAQYF	TGCAGCGTTGTACAGGGAGCTGCGCAGTATTTT
12	TRBV11-2	TRBD1	NA	TRBJ1-1	CASSKPGQAPFF	TGTGCCAGCAGCAAACCGGGACAGGCCCCTTTCTTT
15	TRBV18	TRBD1	NA	TRBJ1-1	CASSPLGQGAFEAFF	TGTGCCAGCTCACCACTGGGACAGGGGGCGTTTGAAGCTTTCTTT
15	TRBV18	NA	once	TRBJ2-7	CASSPLEGEVGEQYF	TGTGCCAGCTCACCACTGGAAGGGGAAGTTGGAGAGCAGTACTTC
16	TRBV9	TRBD2	NA	TRBJ2-1	CASSPLPSGTYNEQFF	TGTGCCAGCAGCCCTCTCCCTAGCGGGACCTACAATGAGCAGTTCTTC
18	TRBV7-6	TRBD2	NA	TRBJ2-1	CASSFGRAGVGSYNEQFF	TGTGCCAGCAGCTTCGGGCGGGCGGGAGTGGGGTCCTACAATGAGCAGTTCTTC
14	TRBV5-1	TRBD2	NA	TRBJ2-1	CASGNSGNINEQFF	TGCGCCAGCGGAAATAGCGGGAACATCAATGAGCAGTTCTTC
14	TRBV9	NA	NA	TRBJ2-4	CASSVGTWRDIQYF	TGTGCCAGCAGCGTAGGGACCTGGCGGGACATTCAGTACTTC
14	TRBV11-2	TRBD1	NA	TRBJ2-7	CASSLDRGIYEQYF	TGTGCCAGCAGCTTAGACAGGGGGATCTACGAGCAGTACTTC
14	TRBV18	NA	NA	TRBJ2-5	CASSARDNQETQYF	TGTGCCAGCTCCGCCCGGGACAACCAAGAGACCCAGTACTTC
15	TRBV18	NA	NA	TRBJ1-5	CASSLGHSSNQPQHF	TGTGCCAGCTCCCTTGGACATTCTAGCAATCAGCCCCAGCATTTT
12	TRBV11-2	NA	NA	TRBJ2-7	CASSRTAGEQYF	TGTGCCAGCAGCCGGACTGCGGGGGAGCAGTACTTC
15	TRBV5-1	NA	NA	TRBJ2-1	CASSLALTRPNEQFF	TGCGCCAGCAGCTTGGCCTTGACTAGACCCAATGAGCAGTTCTTC
17	TRBV9	TRBD2	NA	TRBJ2-2	CASSATSATSGTGELFF	TGTGCCAGCAGCGCGACTAGCGCTACGTCGGGCACCGGGGAGCTGTTTTTT
16	TRBV4-2	TRBD1	NA	TRBJ1-4	CASSPEPGQGIEKLFF	TGTGCCAGCAGCCCCGAACCGGGACAGGGCATTGAAAAACTGTTTTTT
13	TRBV6-1	TRBD1	NA	TRBJ2-5	CASSGTGRETQYF	TGTGCCAGCTCCGGGACAGGGCGAGAGACCCAGTACTTC
12	TRBV18	NA	NA	TRBJ2-1	CASSLAYNEQFF	TGTGCCAGCTCACTAGCCTACAATGAGCAGTTCTTC
12	TRBV12-5	NA	NA	TRBJ2-3	CASGAVTDTQYF	TGTGCTAGTGGTGCGGTTACAGATACGCAGTATTTT
14	TRBV4-1	TRBD2	NA	TRBJ2-7	CASSHGGSSYEQYF	TGCGCCAGCAGCCACGGCGGGAGTTCGTACGAGCAGTACTTC
14	TRBV5-1	TRBD1	NA	TRBJ2-1	CASKPGQSYNEQFF	TGCGCCAGCAAACCGGGACAGAGTTACAATGAGCAGTTCTTC